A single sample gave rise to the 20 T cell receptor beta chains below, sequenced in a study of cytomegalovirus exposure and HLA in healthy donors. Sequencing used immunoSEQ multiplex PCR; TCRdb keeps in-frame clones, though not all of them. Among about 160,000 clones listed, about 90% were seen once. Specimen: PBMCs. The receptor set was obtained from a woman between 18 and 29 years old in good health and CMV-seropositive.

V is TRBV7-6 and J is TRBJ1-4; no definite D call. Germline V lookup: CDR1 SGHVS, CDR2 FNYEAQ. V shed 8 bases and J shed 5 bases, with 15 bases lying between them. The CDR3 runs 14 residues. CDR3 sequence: CASGSHGENEKLFF. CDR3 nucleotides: TGTGCCAGCGGATCTCACGGAGAAAATGAAAAACTGTTTTTT.

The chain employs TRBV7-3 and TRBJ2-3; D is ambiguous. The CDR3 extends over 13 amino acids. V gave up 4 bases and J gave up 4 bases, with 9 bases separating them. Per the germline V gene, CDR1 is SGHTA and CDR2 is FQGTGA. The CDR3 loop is CASSSRQSDTQYF. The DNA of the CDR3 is TGTGCCAGCAGCTCCCGTCAGTCAGATACGCAGTATTTT.

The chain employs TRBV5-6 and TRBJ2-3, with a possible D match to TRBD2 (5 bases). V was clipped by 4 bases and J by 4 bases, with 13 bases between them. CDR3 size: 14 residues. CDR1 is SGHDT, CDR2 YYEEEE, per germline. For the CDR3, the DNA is TGTGCCAGCAGCCGATCGGGGAAGTCAGATACGCAGTATTTT. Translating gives CASSRSGKSDTQYF.

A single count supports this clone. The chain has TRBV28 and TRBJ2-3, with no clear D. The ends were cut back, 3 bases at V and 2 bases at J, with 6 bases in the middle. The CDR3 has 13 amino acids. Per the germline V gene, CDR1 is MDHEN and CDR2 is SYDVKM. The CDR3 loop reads CASSLSYTDTQYF. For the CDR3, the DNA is TGTGCCAGCAGTTTGTCTTACACAGATACGCAGTATTTT.

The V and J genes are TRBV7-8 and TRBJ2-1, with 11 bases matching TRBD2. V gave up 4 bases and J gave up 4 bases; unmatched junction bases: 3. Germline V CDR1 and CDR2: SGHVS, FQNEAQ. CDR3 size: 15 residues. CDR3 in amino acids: CASSYTSGSYNEQFF. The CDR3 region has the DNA TGTGCCAGCAGCTACACTAGCGGGAGTTACAATGAGCAGTTCTTC. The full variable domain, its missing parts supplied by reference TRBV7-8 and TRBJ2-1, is GAGVSQSPRYKVAKRGQDVALRCDPISGHVSLFWYQQALGQGPEFLTYFQNEAQLDKSGLPSDRFFAERPEGSVSTLKIQRTQQEDSAVYLCASSYTSGSYNEQFFGPGTRLTVL.

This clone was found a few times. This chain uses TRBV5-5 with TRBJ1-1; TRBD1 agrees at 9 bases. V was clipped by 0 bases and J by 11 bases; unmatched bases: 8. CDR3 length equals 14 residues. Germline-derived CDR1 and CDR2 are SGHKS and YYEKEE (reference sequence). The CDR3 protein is CASSLEGQGLRAFF. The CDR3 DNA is TGTGCCAGCAGCTTGGAGGGACAGGGTTTGCGGGCTTTCTTT.

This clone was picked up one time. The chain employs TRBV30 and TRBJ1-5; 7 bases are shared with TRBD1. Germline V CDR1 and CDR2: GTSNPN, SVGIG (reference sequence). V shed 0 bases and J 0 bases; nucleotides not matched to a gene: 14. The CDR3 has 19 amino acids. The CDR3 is CAWSVRRVGTVDSNQPQHF. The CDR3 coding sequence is TGTGCCTGGAGTGTAAGGAGGGTCGGGACAGTCGATAGCAATCAGCCCCAGCATTTT.

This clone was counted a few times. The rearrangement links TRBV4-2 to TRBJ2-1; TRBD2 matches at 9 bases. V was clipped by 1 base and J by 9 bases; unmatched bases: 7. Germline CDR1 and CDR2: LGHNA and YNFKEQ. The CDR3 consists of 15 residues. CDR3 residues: CASSQGLAEGSEQFF. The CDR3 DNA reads TGTGCCAGCAGCCAAGGACTAGCGGAAGGCAGTGAGCAGTTCTTC.

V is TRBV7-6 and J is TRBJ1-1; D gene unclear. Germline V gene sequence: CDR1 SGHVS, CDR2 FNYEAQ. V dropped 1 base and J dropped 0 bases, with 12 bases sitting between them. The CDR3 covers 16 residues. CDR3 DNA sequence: TGTGCCAGCAGCTTAGATTTGGGAGAGTTGAACACTGAAGCTTTCTTT. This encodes CASSLDLGELNTEAFF. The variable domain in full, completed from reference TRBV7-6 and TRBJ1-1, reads GAGVSQSPRYKVTKRGQDVALRCDPISGHVSLYWYRQALGQGPEFLTYFNYEAQQDKSGLPNDRFSAERPEGSISTLTIQRTEQRDSAMYRCASSLDLGELNTEAFFGQGTRLTVV.

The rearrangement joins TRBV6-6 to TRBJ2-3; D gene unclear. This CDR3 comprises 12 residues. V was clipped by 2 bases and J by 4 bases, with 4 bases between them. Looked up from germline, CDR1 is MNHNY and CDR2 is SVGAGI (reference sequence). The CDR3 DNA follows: TGTGCCAGCAGTTACCTCGCAGATACGCAGTATTTT. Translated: CASSYLADTQYF.

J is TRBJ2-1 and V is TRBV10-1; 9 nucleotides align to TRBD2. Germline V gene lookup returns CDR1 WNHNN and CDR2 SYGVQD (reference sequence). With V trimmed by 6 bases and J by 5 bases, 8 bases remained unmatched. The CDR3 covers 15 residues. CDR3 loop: CASSPTGTSNNEQFF. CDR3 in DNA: TGCGCCAGCAGCCCCACCGGGACTAGCAACAATGAGCAGTTCTTC.

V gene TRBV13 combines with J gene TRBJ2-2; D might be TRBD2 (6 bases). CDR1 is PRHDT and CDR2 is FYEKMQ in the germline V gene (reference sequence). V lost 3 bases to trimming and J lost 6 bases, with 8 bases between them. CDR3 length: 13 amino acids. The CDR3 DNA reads TGTGCCAGCAGCTTGGGGGGTTCCGGGGAGCTGTTTTTT. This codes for CASSLGGSGELFF.

The CDR3 region has the DNA TGTGCCTGGAGTGATAGCGGGAGGGGCTACGAGCAGTACTTC. Encoded protein: CAWSDSGRGYEQYF. This rearrangement joins TRBV30 to TRBJ2-7, with 11 bases that match TRBD2. Germline-derived CDR1 and CDR2 are GTSNPN and SVGIG (reference sequence). The V gene end was trimmed by 1 base and the J gene end by 3 bases; junction bases not matched to a gene: 2. This CDR3 is built from 14 residues.

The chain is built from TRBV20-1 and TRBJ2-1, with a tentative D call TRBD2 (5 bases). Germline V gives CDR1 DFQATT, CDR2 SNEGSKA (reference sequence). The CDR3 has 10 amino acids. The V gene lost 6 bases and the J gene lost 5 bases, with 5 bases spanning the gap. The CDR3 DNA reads TGCAGTGCCGGGGACAATGAGCAGTTCTTC. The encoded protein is CSAGDNEQFF.

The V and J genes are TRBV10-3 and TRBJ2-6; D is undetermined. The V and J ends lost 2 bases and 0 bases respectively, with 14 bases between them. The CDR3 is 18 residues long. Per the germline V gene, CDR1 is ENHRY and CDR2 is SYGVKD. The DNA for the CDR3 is TGTGCCATCAGTGAGCAGGAAGTTGCTTTCTCTGGGGCCAACGTCCTGACTTTC. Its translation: CAISEQEVAFSGANVLTF.

CDR3 region: CASRQEETQYF. DNA for the CDR3: TGTGCCAGCAGACAGGAAGAGACCCAGTACTTC. This sequence joins TRBV28 and TRBJ2-5; the D gene is possibly TRBD1 (5 bases). This CDR3 comprises 11 residues. The V end lost 6 bases, the J end lost 3 bases, and 5 bases lay between the germline ends. Germline assignment: CDR1 MDHEN and CDR2 SYDVKM.

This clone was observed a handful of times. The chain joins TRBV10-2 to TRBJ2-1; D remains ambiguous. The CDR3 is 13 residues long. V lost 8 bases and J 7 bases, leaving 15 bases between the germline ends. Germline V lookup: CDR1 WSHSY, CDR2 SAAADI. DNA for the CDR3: TGCGCCAGCGCCCGGCTAGGTGGAAATGAGCAGTTCTTC. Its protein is CASARLGGNEQFF.

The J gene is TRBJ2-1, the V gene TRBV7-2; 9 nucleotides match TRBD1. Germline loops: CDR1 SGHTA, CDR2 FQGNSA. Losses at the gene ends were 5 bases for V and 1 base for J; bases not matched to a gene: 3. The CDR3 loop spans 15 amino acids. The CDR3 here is CASSPDRGSYNEQFF. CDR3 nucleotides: TGTGCCAGCAGCCCGGACAGGGGTTCCTACAATGAGCAGTTCTTC.

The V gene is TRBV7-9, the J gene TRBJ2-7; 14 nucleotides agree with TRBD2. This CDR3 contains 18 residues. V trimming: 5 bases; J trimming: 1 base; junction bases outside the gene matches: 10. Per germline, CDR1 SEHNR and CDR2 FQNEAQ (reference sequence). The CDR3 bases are TGTGCCAGCAGCCTACCGGGACTAGCGGGAGAAAGGTCCTACGAGCAGTACTTC. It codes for CASSLPGLAGERSYEQYF.

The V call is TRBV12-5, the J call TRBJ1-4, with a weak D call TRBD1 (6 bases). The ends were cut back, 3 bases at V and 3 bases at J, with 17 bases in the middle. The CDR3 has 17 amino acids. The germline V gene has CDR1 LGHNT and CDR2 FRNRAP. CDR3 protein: CASGLGGVSLANEKLFF. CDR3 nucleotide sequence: TGTGCTAGTGGTTTAGGGGGGGTCAGCCTGGCTAATGAAAAACTGTTTTTT.